These 2 T cell receptor beta chains originate from one sample sequenced in a study of beta chain features in type 1 diabetes. Overall study findings and caveats: Significant though moderate, a shortening of TCRB CDR3s appeared in all four CD4+ subsets of Type 1 diabetes patients.

No antigens are known for them. Sequencing targeted expressed TCRB transcripts, as all isolated RNA had been reverse transcribed. TCRdb's table, derived via immunoSEQ multiplex PCR, lists solely in-frame clones and lacks some. Seen here are 250,000 to 300,000 clones, around 22% observed once, and the top ten hold 0.012%. The sample consisted of naive CD4+ T cells from blood. These receptors were collected from a woman in her twenties or thirties with type 1 diabetes.

The CDR3 reads CASSIPGQGVSNYGYTF. CDR3 DNA sequence: TGTGCCAGTAGTATCCCGGGACAGGGGGTTTCTAACTATGGCTACACCTTC. V usage is TRBV19 and J usage is TRBJ1-2; 11 bases match TRBD1. Per germline, CDR1 LNHDA and CDR2 SQIVND (reference sequence). The CDR3 is 17 amino acids. Trimming cost V 3 bases and J 0 bases; bases outside gene matches: 6.

This clone was detected a few times. The chain is built from TRBV23-1 and TRBJ1-4; D possibly corresponds to TRBD1 (5 bases). TRBV23-1 qualifies as an ORF whose function is uncertain. Trimming cost V 2 bases and J 2 bases, with 9 bases left between them. The CDR3 covers 15 residues. As DNA, the CDR3 is TGCGCCAGCAGTCAACCAGGGCACACTAATGAAAAACTGTTTTTT. It yields the protein CASSQPGHTNEKLFF.